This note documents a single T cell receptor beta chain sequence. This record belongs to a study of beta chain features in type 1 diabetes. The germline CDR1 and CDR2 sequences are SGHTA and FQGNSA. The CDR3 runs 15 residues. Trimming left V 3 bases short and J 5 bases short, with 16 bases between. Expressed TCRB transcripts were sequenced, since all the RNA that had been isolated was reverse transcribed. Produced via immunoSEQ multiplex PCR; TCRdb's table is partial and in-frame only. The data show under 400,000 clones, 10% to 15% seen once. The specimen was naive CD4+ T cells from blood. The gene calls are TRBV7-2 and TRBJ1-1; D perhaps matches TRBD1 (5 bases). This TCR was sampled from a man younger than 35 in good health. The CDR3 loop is CASSFQGQGWTEAFF. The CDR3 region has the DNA TGTGCCAGCAGCTTTCAAGGCCAGGGTTGGACTGAAGCTTTCTTT.